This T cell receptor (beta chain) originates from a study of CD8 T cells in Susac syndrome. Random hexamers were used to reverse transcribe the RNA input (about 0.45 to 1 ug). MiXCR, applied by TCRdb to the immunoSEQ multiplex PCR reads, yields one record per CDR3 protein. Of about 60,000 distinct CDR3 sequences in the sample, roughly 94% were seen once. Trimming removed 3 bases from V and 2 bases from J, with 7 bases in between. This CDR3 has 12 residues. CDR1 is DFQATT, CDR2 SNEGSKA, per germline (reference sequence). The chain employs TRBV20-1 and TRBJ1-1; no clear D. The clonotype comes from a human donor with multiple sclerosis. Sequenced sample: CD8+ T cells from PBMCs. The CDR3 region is CSASGSNTEAFF. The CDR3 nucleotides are TGCAGTGCTAGCGGATCAAACACTGAAGCTTTCTTT.